The T cell receptor beta chain described here comes from a study of regulatory T cells in long-lasting Graves disease. Study overall: A definition of persistent Graves' disease required over 5 years of antithyroid drugs plus positive TSH receptor antibodies. General study points: Persistent Graves' patients showed a TCR diversity that was lower than that of newly diagnosed ones.

Researchers made TCR beta libraries by using iRepertoire HTBI primers and running Arm-PCR on CDR3 regions. TCRdb re-called the multiplex PCR reads through MiXCR, storing one row per CDR3 protein. The repertoire holds approximately 400,000 distinct CDR3 sequences, with 20% to 25% as singletons. As regards this clonotype: As yet, its antigen is unknown.

Between the trimmed V and J ends, which lost 3 bases and 5 bases, there was a span of 14 bases. CDR1 and CDR2 (germline): DFQATT, SNEGSKA (reference sequence). This CDR3 is 13 amino acids long. Time point: persistent/refractory GD, antithyroid drugs over 5 years with positive TRAb. RNA from PBMCs was the source of the TCR library. This receptor was taken from a female donor with Graves disease. Sequencing used peripheral blood mononuclear cells (PBMCs), obtained when the disease was refractory, from a patient treated with antithyroid drugs. V usage is TRBV20-1 and J usage is TRBJ2-7; possibly TRBD1 for D (5 bases). In DNA, the CDR3 is TGCAGTGCTAGTATCAGGGTTTCCAACGAGCAGTACTTC. This gives the protein CSASIRVSNEQYF.